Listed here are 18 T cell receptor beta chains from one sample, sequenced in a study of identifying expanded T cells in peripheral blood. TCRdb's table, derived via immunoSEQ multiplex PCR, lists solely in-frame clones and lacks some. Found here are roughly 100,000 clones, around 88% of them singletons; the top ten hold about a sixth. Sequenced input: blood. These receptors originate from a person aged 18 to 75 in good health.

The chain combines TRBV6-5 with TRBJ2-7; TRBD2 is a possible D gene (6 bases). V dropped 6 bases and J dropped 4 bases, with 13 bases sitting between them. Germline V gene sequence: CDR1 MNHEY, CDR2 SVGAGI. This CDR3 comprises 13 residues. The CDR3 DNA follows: TGTGCCAGCAGAACGGGGGAACAATACGAGCAGTACTTC. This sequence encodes CASRTGEQYEQYF.

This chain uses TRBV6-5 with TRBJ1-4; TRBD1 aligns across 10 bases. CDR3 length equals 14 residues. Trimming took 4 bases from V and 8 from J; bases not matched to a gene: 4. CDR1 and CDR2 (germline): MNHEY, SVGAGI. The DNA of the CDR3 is TGTGCCAGCAGTTCCGGGACAGGGGAAGAAAAACTGTTTTTT. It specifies CASSSGTGEEKLFF.

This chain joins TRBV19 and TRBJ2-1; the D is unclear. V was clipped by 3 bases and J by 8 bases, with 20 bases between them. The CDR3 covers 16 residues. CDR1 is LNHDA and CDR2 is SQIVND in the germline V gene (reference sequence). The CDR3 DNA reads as TGTGCCAGTAGTATTTTTGGCGCCTCCCGAAAGGATGAGCAGTTCTTC. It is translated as CASSIFGASRKDEQFF. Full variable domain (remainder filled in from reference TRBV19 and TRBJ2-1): DGGITQSPKYLFRKEGQNVTLSCEQNLNHDAMYWYRQDPGQGLRLIYYSQIVNDFQKGDIAEGYSVSREKKESFPLTVTSAQKNPTAFYLCASSIFGASRKDEQFFGPGTRLTVL.

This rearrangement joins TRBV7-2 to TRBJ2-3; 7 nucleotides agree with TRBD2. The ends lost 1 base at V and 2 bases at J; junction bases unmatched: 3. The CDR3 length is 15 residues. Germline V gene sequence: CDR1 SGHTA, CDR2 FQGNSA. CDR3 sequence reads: CASSLGGGDTDTQYF. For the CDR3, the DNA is TGTGCCAGCAGCTTAGGCGGGGGAGACACAGATACGCAGTATTTT.

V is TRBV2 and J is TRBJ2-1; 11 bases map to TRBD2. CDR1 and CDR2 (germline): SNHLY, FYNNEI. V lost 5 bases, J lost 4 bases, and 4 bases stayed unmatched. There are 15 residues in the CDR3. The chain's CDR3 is CASSPGTSGYNEQFF. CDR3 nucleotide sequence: TGTGCCAGCAGTCCGGGGACTAGCGGATACAATGAGCAGTTCTTC.

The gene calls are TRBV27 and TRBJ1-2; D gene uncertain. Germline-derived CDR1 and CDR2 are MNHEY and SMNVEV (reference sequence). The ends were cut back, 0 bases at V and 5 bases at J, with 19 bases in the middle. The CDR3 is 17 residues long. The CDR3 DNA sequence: TGTGCCAGCAGTTTATCGGTCCTGGCCTTTGATTCGTATGGCTACACCTTC. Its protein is CASSLSVLAFDSYGYTF.

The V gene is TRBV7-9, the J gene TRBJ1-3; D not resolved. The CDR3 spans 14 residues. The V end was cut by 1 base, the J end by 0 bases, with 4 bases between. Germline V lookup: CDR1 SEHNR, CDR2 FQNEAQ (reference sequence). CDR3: CASSLGNSGNTIYF. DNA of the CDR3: TGTGCCAGCAGCTTAGGCAACTCTGGAAACACCATATATTTT.

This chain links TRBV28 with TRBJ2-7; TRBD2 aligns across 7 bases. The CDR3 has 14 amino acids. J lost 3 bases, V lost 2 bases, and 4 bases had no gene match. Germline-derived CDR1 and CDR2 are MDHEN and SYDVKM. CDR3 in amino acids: CASSLVGGNYEQYF. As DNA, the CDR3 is TGTGCCAGCAGTTTAGTGGGAGGGAACTACGAGCAGTACTTC.

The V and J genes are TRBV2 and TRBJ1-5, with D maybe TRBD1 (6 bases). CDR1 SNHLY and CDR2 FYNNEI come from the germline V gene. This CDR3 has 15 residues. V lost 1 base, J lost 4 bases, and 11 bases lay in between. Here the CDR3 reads CASSEEGGQNQPQHF. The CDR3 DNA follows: TGTGCCAGCAGTGAAGAGGGGGGGCAGAATCAGCCCCAGCATTTT.

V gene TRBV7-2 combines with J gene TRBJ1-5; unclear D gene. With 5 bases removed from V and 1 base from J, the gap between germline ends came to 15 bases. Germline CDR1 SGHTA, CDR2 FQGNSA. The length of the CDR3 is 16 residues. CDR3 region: CASSPRGPGSNQPQHF. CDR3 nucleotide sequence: TGTGCCAGCAGCCCTCGTGGGCCCGGGAGCAATCAGCCCCAGCATTTT.

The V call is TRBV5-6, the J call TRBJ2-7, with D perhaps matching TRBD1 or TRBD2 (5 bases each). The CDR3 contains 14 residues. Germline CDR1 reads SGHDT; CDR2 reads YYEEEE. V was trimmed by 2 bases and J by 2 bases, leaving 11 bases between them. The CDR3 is CASSFGTETYEQYF. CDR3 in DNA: TGTGCCAGCAGCTTTGGGACCGAAACCTACGAGCAGTACTTC.

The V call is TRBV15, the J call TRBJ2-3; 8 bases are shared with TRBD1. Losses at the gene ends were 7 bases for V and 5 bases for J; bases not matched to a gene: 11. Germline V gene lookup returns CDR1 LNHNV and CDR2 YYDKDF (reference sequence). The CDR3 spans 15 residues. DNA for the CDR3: TGTGCCACCACCGCGGGACAGGCGGTACGAGATACGCAGTATTTT. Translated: CATTAGQAVRDTQYF.

The CDR3 DNA follows: TGTGCCATCAGTGTCCCGGGCAGGGGCGCTGAAGCTTTCTTT. It specifies CAISVPGRGAEAFF. The chain uses TRBV10-3 and TRBJ1-1, with D maybe TRBD1 (6 bases). CDR1 ENHRY and CDR2 SYGVKD come from the germline V gene. The V gene lost 4 bases and the J gene lost 6 bases, with 15 bases spanning the gap. The CDR3 loop spans 14 amino acids.

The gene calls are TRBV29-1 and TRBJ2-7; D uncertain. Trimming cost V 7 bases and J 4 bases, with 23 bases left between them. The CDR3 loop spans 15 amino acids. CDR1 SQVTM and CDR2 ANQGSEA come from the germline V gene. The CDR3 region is CSARGQTGRFYEQYF. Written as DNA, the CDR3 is TGCAGCGCGAGAGGTCAGACGGGCCGTTTTTACGAGCAGTACTTC.

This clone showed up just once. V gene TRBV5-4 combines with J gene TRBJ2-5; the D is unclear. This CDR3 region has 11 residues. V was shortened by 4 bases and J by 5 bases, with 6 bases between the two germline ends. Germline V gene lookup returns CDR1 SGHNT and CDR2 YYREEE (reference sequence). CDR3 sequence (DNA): TGTGCCAGCAGCAAGGCGGAGACCCAGTACTTC. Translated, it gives CASSKAETQYF.

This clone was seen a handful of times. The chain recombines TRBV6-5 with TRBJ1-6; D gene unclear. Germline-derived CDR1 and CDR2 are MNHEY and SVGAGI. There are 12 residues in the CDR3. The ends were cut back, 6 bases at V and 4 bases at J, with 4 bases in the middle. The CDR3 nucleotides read TGTGCCAGCAGGGGGTATAATTCACCCCTCCACTTT. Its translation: CASRGYNSPLHF.

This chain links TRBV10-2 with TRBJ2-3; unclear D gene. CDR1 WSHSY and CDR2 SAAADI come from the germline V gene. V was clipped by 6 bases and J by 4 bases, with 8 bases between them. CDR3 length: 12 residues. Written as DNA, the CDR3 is TGCGCCAGCAGCAAGCCAGCAGATACGCAGTATTTT. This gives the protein CASSKPADTQYF.

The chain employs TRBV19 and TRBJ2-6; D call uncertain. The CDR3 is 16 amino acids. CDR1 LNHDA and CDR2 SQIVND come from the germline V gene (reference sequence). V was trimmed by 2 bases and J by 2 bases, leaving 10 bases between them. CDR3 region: CASSISGEAGANVLTF. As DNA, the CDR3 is TGTGCCAGTAGTATAAGTGGGGAAGCTGGGGCCAACGTCCTGACTTTC.